Following are 12 T cell receptor beta chains from one sample sequenced in a study of PD-1 blockade in classical Hodgkin lymphoma. Documented time point: cycle 4 day 1 (C4D1), after 6 weeks of nivolumab. Relapse after autologous stem cell transplantation occurred in every patient, and brentuximab vedotin exposure varied. Assay: immunoSEQ multiplex PCR; the TCRdb copy retains only in-frame clones and omits some. The sample contains roughly 25,000 clones, approximately 67% of which appear only once. Material: peripheral blood mononuclear cells (PBMCs), obtained before the fourth cycle of nivolumab. The receptors stem from a human donor with classical Hodgkin lymphoma.

The CDR3 sequence is CASRAGGASNQPQHF. Written as DNA, the CDR3 is TGCGCCAGCAGAGCAGGGGGCGCGAGCAATCAGCCCCAGCATTTT. The rearrangement uses TRBV10-2 and TRBJ1-5; 8 bases agree with TRBD1. V trimming: 6 bases; J trimming: 1 base; junction bases outside the gene matches: 5. From germline, CDR1 is WSHSY and CDR2 SAAADI. The CDR3 extends over 15 amino acids.

To note about this clone: This sample includes further DNA sequences coding for the same CDR3. CDR3 sequence (DNA): TGTGCCAGCAGTGAAGTCAGGGGCCACGAGCAGTACTTC. Its translation: CASSEVRGHEQYF. The chain carries TRBV6-1 and TRBJ2-7, with D perhaps matching TRBD1 (6 bases). Per germline, CDR1 MNHNS and CDR2 SASEGT. V dropped 1 base and J dropped 5 bases, with 9 bases sitting between them. This CDR3 region has 13 residues.

This rearrangement joins TRBV28 to TRBJ2-7; D may be TRBD2 (6 bases). The CDR3 is made up of 15 amino acids. The V gene's germline CDR1 is MDHEN and CDR2 SYDVKM. Between the trimmed V and J ends, which lost 5 bases and 2 bases, there was a span of 16 bases. CDR3 sequence: CASSAPHGGPYEQYV. For the CDR3, the DNA is TGTGCCAGCAGTGCCCCCCACGGAGGGCCCTACGAGCAGTACGTC.

The chain employs TRBV6-5 and TRBJ2-3; no clear D. Trimming removed 2 bases from V and 2 bases from J, with 11 bases in between. Germline loops: CDR1 MNHEY, CDR2 SVGAGI. The CDR3 has 15 amino acids. CDR3: CASSYKPFNTDTQYF. The CDR3 coding sequence is TGTGCCAGCAGTTACAAGCCGTTTAACACAGATACGCAGTATTTT.

This clone was counted a few times. The chain employs TRBV5-6 and TRBJ2-1, with 9 nucleotides matching TRBD2. CDR1 and CDR2 from the germline V gene are SGHDT and YYEEEE. V trimming: 1 base; J trimming: 5 bases; junction bases outside the gene matches: 16. The length of the CDR3 is 19 residues. The CDR3 loop reads CASSLYIAGARAINNEQFF. The CDR3 DNA is TGTGCCAGCAGCTTGTACATAGCGGGGGCGCGGGCAATAAACAATGAGCAGTTCTTC. The whole variable domain, filled in from reference TRBV5-6 and TRBJ2-1, reads DAGVTQSPTHLIKTRGQQVTLRCSPKSGHDTVSWYQQALGQGPQFIFQYYEEEERQRGNFPDRFSGHQFPNYSSELNVNALLLGDSALYLCASSLYIAGARAINNEQFFGPGTRLTVL.

This chain uses TRBV4-1 with TRBJ1-5; the D is unclear. V lost 6 bases to trimming and J lost 0 bases, with 18 bases between them. The CDR3 has 17 amino acids. Germline CDR1 and CDR2: MGHRA and YSYEKL. This CDR3 reads CASRPLAGADSNQPQHF. The CDR3 DNA reads TGCGCCAGCAGACCCCTGGCAGGAGCCGATAGCAATCAGCCCCAGCATTTT.

This chain joins TRBV2 and TRBJ2-3; D tentatively reads TRBD1 or TRBD2 (6 bases each). The CDR3 contains 15 residues. CDR1 is SNHLY, CDR2 FYNNEI, per germline. The V gene lost 1 base and the J gene lost 5 bases, with 13 bases spanning the gap. The CDR3 DNA is TGTGCCAGCAGTGAAGACGGGGGCTGGAGAGATACGCAGTATTTT. It codes for CASSEDGGWRDTQYF.

The V gene is TRBV18, the J gene TRBJ2-7; 7 bases align to TRBD1. This CDR3 has 18 residues. Germline-derived CDR1 and CDR2 are KGHSH and LQKENI. With 1 base clipped from V and 0 bases from J, the junction kept 12 bases outside the gene matches. This chain's CDR3 is CASSPLRLRTGTSYEQYF. The CDR3 DNA follows: TGTGCCAGCTCACCACTTCGACTCCGGACAGGAACCTCCTACGAGCAGTACTTC.

The chain employs TRBV10-3 and TRBJ1-1, with 10 bases identical to TRBD1. This CDR3 has 13 residues. Germline CDR1 reads ENHRY; CDR2 reads SYGVKD. V lost 0 bases and J lost 10; bases outside the gene matches: 2. CDR3 amino acids: CAISESRDRGAFF. The CDR3 coding sequence is TGTGCCATCAGTGAGTCACGGGACAGGGGAGCTTTCTTT.

This rearrangement joins TRBV5-5 to TRBJ2-4, with TRBD2 matching over 7 bases. The CDR3 loop spans 14 amino acids. Germline loops: CDR1 SGHKS, CDR2 YYEKEE (reference sequence). V lost 2 bases and J lost 8; bases outside the gene matches: 7. This CDR3 reads CASSFRVREDIQYF. CDR3 nucleotides: TGTGCCAGCAGCTTCCGAGTCCGGGAGGACATTCAGTACTTC. The whole variable domain, filled in from reference TRBV5-5 and TRBJ2-4, reads DAGVTQSPTHLIKTRGQQVTLRCSPISGHKSVSWYQQVLGQGPQFIFQYYEKEERGRGNFPDRFSARQFPNYSSELNVNALLLGDSALYLCASSFRVREDIQYFGAGTRLSVL.

The CDR3: CASSEERGLGGYTF. The DNA for the CDR3 is TGTGCCAGCAGTGAAGAGAGAGGGTTGGGAGGCTACACCTTC. The chain uses TRBV6-5 and TRBJ1-2; D not certain. Germline V lookup: CDR1 MNHEY, CDR2 SVGAGI. The CDR3 loop spans 14 amino acids. V lost 5 bases and J lost 8, with 18 bases in between.

The table lists this clone with a few counts. This chain uses TRBV28 with TRBJ1-1; D remains unclear. CDR1 and CDR2 from the germline V gene are MDHEN and SYDVKM. Trimming removed 5 bases from V and 7 bases from J, with 17 bases in between. This CDR3 is built from 14 residues. The CDR3 nucleotides read TGTGCCAGCAGTCTGGAGTCCGGGTCCGATGAAGCTTTCTTT. This gives the protein CASSLESGSDEAFF. Variable domain in full (rest from reference TRBV28 and TRBJ1-1): DVKVTQSSRYLVKRTGEKVFLECVQDMDHENMFWYRQDPGLGLRLIYFSYDVKMKEKGDIPEGYSVSREKKERFSLILESASTNQTSMYLCASSLESGSDEAFFGQGTRLTVV.